The T cell receptor (beta chain) described here comes from a study of blood T cells in healthy people across ages. A second PCR, run for about 7 to 11 cycles, used a sample-barcoded 5' primer plus a J-beta primer mix. TCRdb redid the calling of the 5' RACE reads with MiXCR, one entry per CDR3 protein. In the table there are roughly 790,000 distinct CDR3 sequences, around 40% of which are singletons. V shed 2 bases, J shed 3 bases, and the junction held 3 bases outside the gene matches. CDR3 length: 14 amino acids. Study-level points and caveats: When one million T cells were used, diversity estimates were thought to be underestimates.

This clonotype was detected a few times. Its matching antigen is unknown. The chain recombines TRBV12-3 or TRBV12-4 with TRBJ2-7; 8 positions agree with TRBD1. Sequenced input: blood. The origin of this receptor is a woman aged 55-70 years in good health. Written as DNA, the CDR3 is TGTGCCAGCAGTTTACAGGGGGCCGACTACGAGCAGTACTTC. It codes for CASSLQGADYEQYF.